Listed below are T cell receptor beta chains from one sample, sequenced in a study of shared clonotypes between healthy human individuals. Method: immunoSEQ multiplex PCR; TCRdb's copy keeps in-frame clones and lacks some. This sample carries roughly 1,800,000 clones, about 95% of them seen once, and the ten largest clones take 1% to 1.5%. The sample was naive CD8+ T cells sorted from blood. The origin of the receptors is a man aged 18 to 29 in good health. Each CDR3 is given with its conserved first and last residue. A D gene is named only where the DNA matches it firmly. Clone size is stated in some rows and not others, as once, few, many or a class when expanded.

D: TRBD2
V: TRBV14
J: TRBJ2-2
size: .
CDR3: CASSLAGAGELFF
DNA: TGTGCCAGCAGCCTAGCGGGAGCGGGGGAGCTGTTTTTT

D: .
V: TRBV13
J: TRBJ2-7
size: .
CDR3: CASSATPDGSYEQYF
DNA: TGTGCCAGCAGCGCGACCCCCGACGGCTCCTACGAGCAGTACTTC

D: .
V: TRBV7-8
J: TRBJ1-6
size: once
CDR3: CASTQHRSYNSPLHF
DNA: TGTGCCAGCACCCAACACCGATCCTATAATTCACCCCTCCACTTT

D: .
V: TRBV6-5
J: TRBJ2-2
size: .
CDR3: CASSLSPGELFF
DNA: TGTGCCAGCAGTTTATCCCCCGGGGAGCTGTTTTTT

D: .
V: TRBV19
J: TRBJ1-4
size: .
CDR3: CASSIIGDGSEKLFF
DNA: TGTGCCAGTAGTATAATTGGTGATGGGAGTGAAAAACTGTTTTTT

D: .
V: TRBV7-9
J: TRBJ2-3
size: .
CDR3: CASSYDFSDTQYF
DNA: TGTGCCAGCAGCTATGATTTTTCAGATACGCAGTATTTT

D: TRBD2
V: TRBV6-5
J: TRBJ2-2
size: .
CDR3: CASSRWTSGTGELFF
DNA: TGTGCCAGCAGTCGCTGGACTAGCGGGACCGGGGAGCTGTTTTTT

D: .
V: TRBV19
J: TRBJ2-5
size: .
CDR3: CASSIKGGGETQYF
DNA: TGTGCCAGTAGTATCAAGGGGGGTGGAGAGACCCAGTACTTC

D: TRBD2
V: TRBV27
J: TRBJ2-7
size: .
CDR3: CASRTAGAYEQYF
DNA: TGTGCCAGCAGGACAGCGGGGGCCTACGAGCAGTACTTC

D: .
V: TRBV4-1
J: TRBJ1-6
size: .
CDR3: CASRGTHKPSYNSPLHF
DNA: TGCGCCAGCAGAGGGACTCATAAGCCTTCGTATAATTCACCCCTCCACTTT

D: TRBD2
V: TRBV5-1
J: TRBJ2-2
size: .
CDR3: CASSPSLGLAGTGELFF
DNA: TGCGCCAGCAGCCCTTCCCTCGGACTAGCGGGAACCGGGGAGCTGTTTTTT

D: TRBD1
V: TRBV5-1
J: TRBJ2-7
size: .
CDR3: CASSSGQHSYEQYF
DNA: TGCGCCAGCAGCTCGGGACAGCACTCCTACGAGCAGTACTTC

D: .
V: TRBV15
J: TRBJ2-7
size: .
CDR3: CATREVPYEQYF
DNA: TGTGCCACACGGGAAGTGCCATACGAGCAGTACTTC

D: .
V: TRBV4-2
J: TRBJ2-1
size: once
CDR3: CASSQEQAANEQFF
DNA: TGTGCCAGCAGCCAAGAGCAAGCGGCCAATGAGCAGTTCTTC

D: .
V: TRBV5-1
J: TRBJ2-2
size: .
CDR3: CASSFSREATGELFF
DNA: TGCGCCAGCAGCTTTTCGAGGGAGGCCACCGGGGAGCTGTTTTTT

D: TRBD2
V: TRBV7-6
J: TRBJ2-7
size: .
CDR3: CASSLEMASGEEQYF
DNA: TGTGCCAGCAGCTTAGAAATGGCTAGCGGCGAAGAGCAGTACTTC

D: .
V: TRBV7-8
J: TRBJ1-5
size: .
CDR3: CASSGGFAGGNQPQHF
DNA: TGTGCCAGCAGCGGGGGGTTCGCGGGCGGTAATCAGCCCCAGCATTTT

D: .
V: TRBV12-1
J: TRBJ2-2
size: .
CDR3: CASSPPRLAVTGELFF
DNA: TGTGCCAGCAGCCCTCCCCGACTAGCGGTCACCGGGGAGCTGTTTTTT

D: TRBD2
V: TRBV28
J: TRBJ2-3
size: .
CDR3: CASSLTGTSGGGADTQYF
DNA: TGTGCCAGCAGTTTGACTGGGACTAGCGGGGGGGGCGCAGATACGCAGTATTTT

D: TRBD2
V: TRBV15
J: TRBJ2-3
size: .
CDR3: CATSAGLAGTRTDTQYF
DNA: TGTGCCACCAGCGCGGGACTAGCGGGTACCCGCACAGATACGCAGTATTTT

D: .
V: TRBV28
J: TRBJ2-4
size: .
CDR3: CASSLGPPKGHSPLAKNIQYF
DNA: TGTGCCAGCAGTCTCGGACCACCCAAGGGGCATAGTCCACTAGCCAAAAACATTCAGTACTTC

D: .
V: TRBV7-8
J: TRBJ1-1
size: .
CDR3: CASSVGPGLSEAFF
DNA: TGTGCCAGCAGCGTCGGACCCGGATTAAGTGAAGCTTTCTTT

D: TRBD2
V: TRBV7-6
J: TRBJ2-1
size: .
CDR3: CASSRFLSGSVEYNEQFF
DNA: TGTGCCAGCAGCCGGTTCTTGAGCGGGAGCGTTGAGTACAATGAGCAGTTCTTC

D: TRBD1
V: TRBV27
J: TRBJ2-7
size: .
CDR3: CASSSGRGTGSYEQYF
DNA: TGTGCCAGCAGTTCCGGTAGGGGGACAGGGTCCTACGAGCAGTACTTC

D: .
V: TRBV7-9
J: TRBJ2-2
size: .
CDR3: CASHWQGATGELFF
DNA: TGTGCCAGCCACTGGCAAGGTGCCACCGGGGAGCTGTTTTTT

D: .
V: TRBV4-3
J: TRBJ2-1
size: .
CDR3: CASSQDRTVLFYNEQFF
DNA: TGCGCCAGCAGCCAAGACCGGACTGTTCTTTTCTACAATGAGCAGTTCTTC

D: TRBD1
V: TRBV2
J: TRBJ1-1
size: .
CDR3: CASSEVTGTDEAFF
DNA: TGTGCCAGCAGTGAAGTGACAGGGACCGATGAAGCTTTCTTT

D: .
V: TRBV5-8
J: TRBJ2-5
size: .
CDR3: CASILRETQYF
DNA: TGTGCCAGCATCCTACGGGAGACCCAGTACTTC

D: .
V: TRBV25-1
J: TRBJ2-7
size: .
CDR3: CASSGPRDMKYEQYF
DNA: TGTGCCAGCAGCGGTCCCCGAGACATGAAGTACGAGCAGTACTTC

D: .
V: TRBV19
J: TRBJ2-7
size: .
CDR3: CASRPEGTSTSSYEQYF
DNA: TGTGCCAGTAGGCCCGAGGGAACGTCTACCAGCTCCTACGAGCAGTACTTC

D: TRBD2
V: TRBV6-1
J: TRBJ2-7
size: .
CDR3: CASSESAGGLAGYEQYF
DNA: TGTGCCAGCAGTGAATCGGCAGGGGGACTAGCGGGCTACGAGCAGTACTTC

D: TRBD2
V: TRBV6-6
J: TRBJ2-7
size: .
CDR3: CASSLERGVVYEQYF
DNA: TGTGCCAGCAGTTTAGAGCGGGGAGTGGTGTACGAGCAGTACTTC

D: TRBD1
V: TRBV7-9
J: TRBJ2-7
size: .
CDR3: CASSLGDRLVYEQYF
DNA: TGTGCCAGCAGCTTAGGGGACAGACTCGTCTACGAGCAGTACTTC

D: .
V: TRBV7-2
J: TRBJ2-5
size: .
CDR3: CASSSHSTLQETQYF
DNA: TGTGCCAGCAGCTCCCACTCTACCCTCCAAGAGACCCAGTACTTC

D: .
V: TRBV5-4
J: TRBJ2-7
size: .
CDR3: CASSQGLDPREQYF
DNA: TGTGCCAGCAGTCAGGGACTGGACCCCAGGGAGCAGTACTTC